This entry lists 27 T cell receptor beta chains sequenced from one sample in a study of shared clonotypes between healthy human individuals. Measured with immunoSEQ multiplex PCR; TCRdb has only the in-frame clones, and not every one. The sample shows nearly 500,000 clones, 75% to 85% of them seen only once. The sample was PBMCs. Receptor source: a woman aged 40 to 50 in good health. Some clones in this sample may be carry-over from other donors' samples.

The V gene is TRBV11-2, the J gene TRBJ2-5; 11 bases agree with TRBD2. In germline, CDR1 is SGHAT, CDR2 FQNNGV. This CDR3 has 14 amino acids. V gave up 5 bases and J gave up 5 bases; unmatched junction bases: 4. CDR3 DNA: TGTGCCAGCAGCAATCGACTAGCGGGGGAGACCCAGTACTTC. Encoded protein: CASSNRLAGETQYF. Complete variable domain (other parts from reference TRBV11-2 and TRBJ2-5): EAGVAQSPRYKIIEKRQSVAFWCNPISGHATLYWYQQILGQGPKLLIQFQNNGVVDDSQLPKDRFSAERLKGVDSTLKIQPAKLEDSAVYLCASSNRLAGETQYFGPGTRLLVL.

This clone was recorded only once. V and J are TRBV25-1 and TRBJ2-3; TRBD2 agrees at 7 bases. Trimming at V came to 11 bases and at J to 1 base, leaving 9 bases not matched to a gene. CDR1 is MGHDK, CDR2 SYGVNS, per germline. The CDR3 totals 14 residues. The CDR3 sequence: CASAGTSGTDTQYF. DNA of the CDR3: TGTGCCTCAGCGGGCACTAGCGGCACAGATACGCAGTATTTT.

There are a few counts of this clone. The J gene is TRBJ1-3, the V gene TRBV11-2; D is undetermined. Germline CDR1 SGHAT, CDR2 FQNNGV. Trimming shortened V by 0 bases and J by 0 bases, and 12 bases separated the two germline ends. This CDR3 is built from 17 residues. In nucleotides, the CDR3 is TGTGCCAGCAGCTTAGATGGGTGGCAGGCCTCTGGAAACACCATATATTTT. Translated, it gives CASSLDGWQASGNTIYF.

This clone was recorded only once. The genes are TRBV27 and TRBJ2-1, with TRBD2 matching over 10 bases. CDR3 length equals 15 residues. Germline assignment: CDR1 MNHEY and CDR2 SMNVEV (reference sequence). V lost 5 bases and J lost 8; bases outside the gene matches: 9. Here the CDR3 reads CASSPLAGVKDEQFF. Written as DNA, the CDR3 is TGTGCCAGCAGTCCCCTAGCGGGAGTAAAAGATGAGCAGTTCTTC.

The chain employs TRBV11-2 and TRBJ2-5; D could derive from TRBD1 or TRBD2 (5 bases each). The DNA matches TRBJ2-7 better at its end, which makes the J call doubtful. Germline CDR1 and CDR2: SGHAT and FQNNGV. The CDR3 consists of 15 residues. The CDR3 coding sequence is TGTGCCAGCAGCCCCGCTGGGGGAGTAAGCTACGAGCAGTACTTC. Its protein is CASSPAGGVSYEQYF.

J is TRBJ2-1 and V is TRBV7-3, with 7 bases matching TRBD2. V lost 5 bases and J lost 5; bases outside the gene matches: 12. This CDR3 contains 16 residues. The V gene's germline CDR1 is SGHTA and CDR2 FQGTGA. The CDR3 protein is CASSDTVAGRDNEQFF. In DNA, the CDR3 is TGTGCCAGCAGCGACACGGTAGCGGGCCGGGACAATGAGCAGTTCTTC.

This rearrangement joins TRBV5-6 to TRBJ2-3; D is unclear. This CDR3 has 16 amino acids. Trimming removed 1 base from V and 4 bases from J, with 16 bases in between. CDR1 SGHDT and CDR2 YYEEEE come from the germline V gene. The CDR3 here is CASSLMAGMMADTQYF. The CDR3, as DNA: TGTGCCAGCAGCTTGATGGCAGGTATGATGGCAGATACGCAGTATTTT. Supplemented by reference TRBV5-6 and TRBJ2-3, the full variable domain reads DAGVTQSPTHLIKTRGQQVTLRCSPKSGHDTVSWYQQALGQGPQFIFQYYEEEERQRGNFPDRFSGHQFPNYSSELNVNALLLGDSALYLCASSLMAGMMADTQYFGPGTRLTVL.

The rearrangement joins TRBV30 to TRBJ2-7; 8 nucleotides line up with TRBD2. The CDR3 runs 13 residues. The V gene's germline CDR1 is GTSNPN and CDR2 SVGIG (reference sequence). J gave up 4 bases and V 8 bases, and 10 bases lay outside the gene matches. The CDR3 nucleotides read TGTGCCGGGGGGCGGGAGGCCCGTTACGAGCAGTACTTC. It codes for CAGGREARYEQYF. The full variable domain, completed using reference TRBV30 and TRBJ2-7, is SQTIHQWPATLVQPVGSPLSLECTVEGTSNPNLYWYRQAAGRGLQLLFYSVGIGQISSEVPQNLSASRPQDRQFILSSKKLLLSDSGFYLCAGGREARYEQYFGPGTRLTVT.

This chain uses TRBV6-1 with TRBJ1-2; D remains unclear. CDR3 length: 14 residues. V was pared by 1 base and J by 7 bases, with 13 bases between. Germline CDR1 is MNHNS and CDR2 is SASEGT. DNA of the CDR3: TGTGCCAGCAGTGAAGGAGGCAGTGGAACTGGCTACACCTTC. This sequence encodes CASSEGGSGTGYTF.

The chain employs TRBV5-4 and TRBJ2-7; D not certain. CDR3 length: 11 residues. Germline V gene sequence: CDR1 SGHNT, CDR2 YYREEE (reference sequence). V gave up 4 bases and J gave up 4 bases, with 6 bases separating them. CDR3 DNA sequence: TGTGCCAGCAGCGCGCAATACGAGCAGTACTTC. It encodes CASSAQYEQYF.

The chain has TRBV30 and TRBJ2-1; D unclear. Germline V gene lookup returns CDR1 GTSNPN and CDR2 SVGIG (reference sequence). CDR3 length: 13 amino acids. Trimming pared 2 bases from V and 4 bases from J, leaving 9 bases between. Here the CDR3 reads CAWSWLAYNEQFF. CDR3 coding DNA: TGTGCCTGGAGTTGGCTGGCTTACAATGAGCAGTTCTTC.

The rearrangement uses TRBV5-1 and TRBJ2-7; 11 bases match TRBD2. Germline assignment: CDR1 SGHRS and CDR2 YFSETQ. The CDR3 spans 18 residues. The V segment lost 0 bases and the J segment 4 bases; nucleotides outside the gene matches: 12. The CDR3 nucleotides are TGCGCCAGCAGCTTGGGCGCGCCGGGACTAGCGGATTTATACGAGCAGTACTTC. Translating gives CASSLGAPGLADLYEQYF. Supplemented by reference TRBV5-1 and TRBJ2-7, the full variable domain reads KAGVTQTPRYLIKTRGQQVTLSCSPISGHRSVSWYQQTPGQGLQFLFEYFSETQRNKGNFPGRFSGRQFSNSRSEMNVSTLELGDSALYLCASSLGAPGLADLYEQYFGPGTRLTVT.

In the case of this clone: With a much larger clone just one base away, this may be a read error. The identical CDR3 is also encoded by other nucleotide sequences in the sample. The CDR3 is CASSFLRETQYF. The CDR3 region has the DNA TGTGCCAGCAGTTTCTTAAGAGAGACCCAATACTTC. The chain employs TRBV28 and TRBJ2-5, with D unclear. Germline assignment: CDR1 MDHEN and CDR2 SYDVKM. This CDR3 contains 12 residues.

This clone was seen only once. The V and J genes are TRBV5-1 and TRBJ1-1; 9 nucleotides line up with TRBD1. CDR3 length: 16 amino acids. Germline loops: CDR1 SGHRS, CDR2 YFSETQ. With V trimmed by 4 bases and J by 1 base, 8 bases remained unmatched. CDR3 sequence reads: CASSTGTGRGNTEAFF. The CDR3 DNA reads TGCGCCAGCAGCACGGGGACAGGGCGGGGGAACACTGAAGCTTTCTTT.

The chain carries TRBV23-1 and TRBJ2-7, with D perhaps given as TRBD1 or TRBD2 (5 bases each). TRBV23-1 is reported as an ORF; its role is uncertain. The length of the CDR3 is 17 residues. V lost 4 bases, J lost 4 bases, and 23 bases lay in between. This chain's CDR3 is CASSLPLHGTGWYEQYF. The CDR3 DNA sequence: TGCGCCAGCAGTCTACCACTACACGGGACGGGCTGGTACGAGCAGTACTTC.

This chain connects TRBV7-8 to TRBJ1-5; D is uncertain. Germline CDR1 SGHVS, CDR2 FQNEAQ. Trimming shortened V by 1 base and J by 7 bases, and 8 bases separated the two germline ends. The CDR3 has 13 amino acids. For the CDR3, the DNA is TGTGCCAGCAGCTTAGGGGTAGGCCAGCCCCAGCATTTT. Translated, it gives CASSLGVGQPQHF.

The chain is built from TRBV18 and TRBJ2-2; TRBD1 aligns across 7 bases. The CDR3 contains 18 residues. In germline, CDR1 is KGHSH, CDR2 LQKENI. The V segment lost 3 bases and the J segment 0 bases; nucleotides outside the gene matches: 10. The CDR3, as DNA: TGTGCCAGCTCACCTCTCCCGGGACAGACTTCGAACACCGGGGAGCTGTTTTTT. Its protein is CASSPLPGQTSNTGELFF.

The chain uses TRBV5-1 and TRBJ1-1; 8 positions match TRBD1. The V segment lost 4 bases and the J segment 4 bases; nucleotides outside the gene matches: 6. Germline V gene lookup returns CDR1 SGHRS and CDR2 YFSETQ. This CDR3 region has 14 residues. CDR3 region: CASSKDREGTEAFF. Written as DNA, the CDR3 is TGCGCCAGCAGCAAGGACAGGGAGGGCACTGAAGCTTTCTTT.

The CDR3 bases are TGTGCCAGCAGCCAAGATCACTGGAGCTCCTACAATGAGCAGTTCTTC. Amino acids: CASSQDHWSSYNEQFF. The V gene is TRBV4-2, the J gene TRBJ2-1, with D unresolved. Trimming took 0 bases from V and 0 from J, leaving 9 bases between them. CDR1 and CDR2 (germline): LGHNA, YNFKEQ. The CDR3 covers 16 residues.

This CDR3 is CASTLGQAYSYEQYF. In DNA form, the CDR3 reads TGTGCCAGCACGCTCGGACAGGCTTACTCCTACGAGCAGTACTTC. V usage is TRBV18 and J usage is TRBJ2-7; 7 nucleotides match TRBD1. The germline V gene has CDR1 KGHSH and CDR2 LQKENI. Unmatched junction bases numbered 10, after V lost 8 bases and J lost 0 bases. The CDR3 runs 15 residues.

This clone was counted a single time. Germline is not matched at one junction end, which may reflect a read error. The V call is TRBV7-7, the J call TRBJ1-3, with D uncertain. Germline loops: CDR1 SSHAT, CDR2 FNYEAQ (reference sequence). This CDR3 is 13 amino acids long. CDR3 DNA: TGTGCTAGCAGCCCACAAAGTGGAAACACCATATATTTT. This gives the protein CASSPQSGNTIYF.

Here the CDR3 reads CAISVGVAENTEAFF. The CDR3 DNA follows: TGTGCCATCAGTGTAGGGGTGGCAGAGAACACTGAAGCTTTCTTT. This sequence joins TRBV10-3 and TRBJ1-1; tentatively, D is TRBD1 (5 bases). V lost 4 bases and J lost 1, with 13 bases in between. Germline loops: CDR1 ENHRY, CDR2 SYGVKD. This CDR3 contains 15 residues.

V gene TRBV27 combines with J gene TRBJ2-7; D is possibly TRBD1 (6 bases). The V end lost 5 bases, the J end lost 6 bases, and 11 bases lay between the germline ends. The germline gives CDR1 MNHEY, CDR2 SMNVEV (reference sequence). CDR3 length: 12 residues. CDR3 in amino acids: CASSDQGREQYF. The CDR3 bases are TGTGCCAGCAGTGACCAGGGGCGCGAGCAGTACTTC.

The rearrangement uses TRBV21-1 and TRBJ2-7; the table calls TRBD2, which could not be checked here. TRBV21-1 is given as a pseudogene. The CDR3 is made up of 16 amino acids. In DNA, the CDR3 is TGTGCCAGCAGCAAAGGACTAGCGGGAGGGTTCGGGGAGCAGTACTTC. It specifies CASSKGLAGGFGEQYF.

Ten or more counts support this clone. CDR3 sequence (DNA): TGTGCCAGCAGCTTAGTCCGGAATCAGCCCCAGCATTTT. It encodes CASSLVRNQPQHF. The V call is TRBV11-3, the J call TRBJ1-5; D remains unclear. Germline CDR1 SGHNT, CDR2 YENEEA. The CDR3 is 13 residues long. Trimming shortened V by 1 base and J by 4 bases, and 5 bases separated the two germline ends.

CDR3 in DNA: TGTGCCAGCAGCACCACAGGGGGCGGCTATGGCTACACCTTC. Residues: CASSTTGGGYGYTF. The chain combines TRBV7-9 with TRBJ1-2, with TRBD1 matching over 9 bases. The germline V gene has CDR1 SEHNR and CDR2 FQNEAQ (reference sequence). J was trimmed by 4 bases and V by 5 bases; bases with no gene match: 5. CDR3 length: 14 amino acids.

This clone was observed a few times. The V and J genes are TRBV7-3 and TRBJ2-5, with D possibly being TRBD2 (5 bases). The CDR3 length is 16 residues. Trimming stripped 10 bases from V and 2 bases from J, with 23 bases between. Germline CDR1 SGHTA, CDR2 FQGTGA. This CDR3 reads CATLWERNVQQETQYF. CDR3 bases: TGTGCCACCTTGTGGGAGAGGAACGTACAGCAAGAGACCCAGTACTTC.